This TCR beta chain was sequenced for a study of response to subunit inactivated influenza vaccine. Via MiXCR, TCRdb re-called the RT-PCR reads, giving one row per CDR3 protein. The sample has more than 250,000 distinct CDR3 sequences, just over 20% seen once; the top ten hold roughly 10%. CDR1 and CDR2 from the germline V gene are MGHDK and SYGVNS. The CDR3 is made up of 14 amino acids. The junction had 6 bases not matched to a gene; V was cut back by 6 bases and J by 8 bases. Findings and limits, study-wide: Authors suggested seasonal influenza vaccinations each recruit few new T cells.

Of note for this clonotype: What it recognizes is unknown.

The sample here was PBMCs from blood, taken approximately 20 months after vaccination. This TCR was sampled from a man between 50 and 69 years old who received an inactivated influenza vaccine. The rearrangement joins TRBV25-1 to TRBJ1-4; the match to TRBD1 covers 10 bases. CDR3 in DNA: TGTGCCAGCAGCCTGACAGGGGGCGCGGAAAAACTGTTTTTT. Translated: CASSLTGGAEKLFF.